This T cell receptor beta chain was identified in a study of T-cell memory formation after mild COVID-19. Germline CDR1 SQVTM, CDR2 ANQGSEA. V lost 0 bases and J lost 8, with 11 bases in between. This CDR3 is 13 amino acids long. With regard to this clonotype: Its antigen is still unknown.

TCRdb re-called the 5' RACE reads through MiXCR, storing one row per CDR3 protein. Found here are fewer than 150,000 distinct CDR3 sequences, about a fifth of them singletons; the top ten hold about 42%. Study results and limitations: Pre-infection memory showed some responding clones, and this suggested that cross-reactive memory joined.

V is TRBV29-1 and J is TRBJ2-4; maybe TRBD1 (5 bases). The TCR was taken from a man aged 18 to 30 who had mild COVID-19 (a few samples of this study predate the infection). Cell type and time point are not known. The sequencing input was PBMCs or a T cell subset sorted from them (not recorded which). The CDR3 sequence is CSVEDQGSDIQYF. The CDR3 DNA follows: TGCAGCGTTGAAGATCAGGGCTCTGACATTCAGTACTTC.